This TCR beta chain was documented in a study of cytomegalovirus exposure and HLA in healthy donors. Profiling relied on immunoSEQ multiplex PCR, and the TCRdb table lists in-frame clones only, not all of them. Counted here are roughly 90,000 clones, about 85% occurring once; the ten biggest clones make up 20% to 25%. The ends were cut back, 3 bases at V and 7 bases at J, with 15 bases in the middle. The CDR3 is made up of 14 amino acids. Germline CDR1 reads MDHEN; CDR2 reads SYDVKM. This clone occurred once. The antigen remains undetermined. These donors were members of the approximately 120-subject validation cohort, a group separate from the roughly 670-subject first cohort. Study-wide findings and caveats: For cytomegalovirus status, the classifier reportedly gave diagnoses with high specificity and sensitivity. First-cohort TCR clusters tended to co-occur in the 120 or so validation repertoires, a later analysis found. There were some public TCRs occurring in many donors, but most TCR sequences were rare.

Sequencing was performed on PBMCs. V gene TRBV28 combines with J gene TRBJ1-2; unclear D gene. This TCR was sampled from a man aged 18 to 30 in good health and CMV-seropositive. CDR3 loop: CASSFLLQYGGYTF. As DNA, the CDR3 is TGTGCCAGCAGTTTTCTGCTACAGTATGGTGGCTACACCTTC.